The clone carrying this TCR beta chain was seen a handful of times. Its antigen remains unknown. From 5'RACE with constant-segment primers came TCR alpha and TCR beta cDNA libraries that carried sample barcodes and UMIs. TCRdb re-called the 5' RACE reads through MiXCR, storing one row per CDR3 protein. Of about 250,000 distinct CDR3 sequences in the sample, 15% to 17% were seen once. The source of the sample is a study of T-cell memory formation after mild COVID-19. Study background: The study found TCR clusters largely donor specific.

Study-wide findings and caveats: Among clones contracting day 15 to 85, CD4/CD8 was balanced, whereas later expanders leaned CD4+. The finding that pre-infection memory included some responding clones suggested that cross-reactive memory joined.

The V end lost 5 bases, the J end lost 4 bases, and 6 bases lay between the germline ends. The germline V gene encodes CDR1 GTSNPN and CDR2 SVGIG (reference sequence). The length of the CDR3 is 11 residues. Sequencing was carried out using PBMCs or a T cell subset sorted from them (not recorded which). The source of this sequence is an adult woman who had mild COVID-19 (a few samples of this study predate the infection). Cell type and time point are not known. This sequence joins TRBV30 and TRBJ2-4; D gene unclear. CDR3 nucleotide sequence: TGTGCCTGGGAATTAAAAAACATTCAGTACTTC. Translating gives CAWELKNIQYF.